This T cell receptor beta chain was captured by sequencing in a study of T-cell memory formation after mild COVID-19. Germline V gene sequence: CDR1 KGHSY, CDR2 FQNENV. This CDR3 contains 14 residues. The V end lost 0 bases, the J end lost 7 bases, and 12 bases lay between the germline ends. With respect to this clonotype: Its antigen is not identified.

cDNA libraries for TCR alpha and TCR beta, carrying sample barcodes and UMIs, came from 5'RACE with constant-segment primers. TCRdb recomputed calls from the 5' RACE reads with MiXCR, one row per CDR3 protein. Of fewer than 350,000 distinct CDR3 sequences listed, around 17% are singletons. Study observations and caveats: Shrinking CD4+ clones resided mostly in CM and EM, and CD8+ ones in EMRA. Pre-infection memory already had some responding clones, implying cross-reactive memory joined.

The receptor was derived from a man younger than 35 who had mild COVID-19 (a few samples of this study predate the infection). Cell type and time point are not known. Sample: PBMCs or a T cell subset sorted from them (not recorded which). The V call is TRBV16, the J call TRBJ2-5, with D possibly being TRBD2 (6 bases). The CDR3 loop is CASSQSGGSGTQYF. For the CDR3, the DNA is TGTGCCAGCAGCCAATCAGGAGGGTCCGGGACCCAGTACTTC.